One T cell receptor beta chain is described in this entry. These data come from a study of blood T cell repertoires in COVID-19. Study summary: Researchers got acute and convalescent COVID-19 samples from the United States, Italy and Spain. Sources were T cells, B-cell-depleted T cells, or PBMCs; the material itself was cDNA or gDNA.

How the authors handled the data: Quantification of nucleated cells was approximated via reference gene primer amplification. Here immunoSEQ multiplex PCR was the method, and the copy in TCRdb shows in-frame clones only, minus some. V and J calls and clone size are those listed in that table; D and trimming were worked out from the DNA. The sample consists of roughly 200,000 clones, approximately 83% of them appearing once. Germline V gives CDR1 SGHRS, CDR2 YFSETQ. The CDR3 runs to 13 residues. V lost 4 bases, J lost 11 bases, and 18 bases lay in between. The chain links TRBV5-1 to TRBJ1-1, with TRBD1 as a possible D gene (5 bases). Sequencing used peripheral blood. The clonotype was recovered from a human donor with active or convalescent COVID-19. The donor label of this sample is uncertain. This CDR3 reads CASSPVPGGEAFF. In nucleotides, the CDR3 is TGCGCCAGCAGCCCCGTACCTGGGGGGGAGGCTTTCTTT.